The rows below give T cell receptor beta chains drawn from one sample of a study of T-cell reconstitution after alpha-beta-depleted transplantation in children. TCRdb reanalysed the PCR reads using MiXCR and keeps one entry per CDR3 protein. The repertoire holds hundreds of thousands of distinct CDR3 sequences, with roughly 13% as singletons. The sample was PBMCs, mostly from graft donor cells, taken 360 days after TCRalphabeta/CD19-depleted stem cell transplant. These receptors were collected from a male patient between 5 and 17 years old who had a stem cell transplant for acute myeloid leukemia, so the T cells may come from the graft donor. Both conserved end residues are part of each CDR3. The D gene is left open where the match is weak. Clone size is stated in some rows and not others, as once, few, many or a class when expanded.

V	size	D	J	DNA	CDR3
TRBV12-3/TRBV12-4	few	TRBD1	TRBJ1-1	TGTGCCAGCATCCCCGACAGGGTGTCTGAAGCTTTCTTT	CASIPDRVSEAFF
TRBV28	few	-	TRBJ1-2	TGTGCCAGCAGGGAGGCGGGGAAGAACTATGGCTACACCTTC	CASREAGKNYGYTF
TRBV20-1	-	TRBD1	TRBJ2-7	TGCAGTGCTTACGGACAGGAACCCTCCTACGAGCAGTACTTC	CSAYGQEPSYEQYF
TRBV24-1	few	-	TRBJ2-3	TGTGCCACCAGTGATCTCCGATCGACGTCAGATACGCAGTATTTT	CATSDLRSTSDTQYF
TRBV2	once	TRBD2	TRBJ2-1	TGTGCCAGCACTGGCGGGGGTAGCTATGAGCAGTTCTTC	CASTGGGSYEQFF
TRBV28	-	-	TRBJ2-4	TGTGCGACGGAGGCAGAAAACATTCAGTACTTC	CATEAENIQYF
TRBV28	few	TRBD1	TRBJ2-7	TGTGCCAGCAGTCCAGCTCTGGACAGGGGCTACGAGCAGTACTTC	CASSPALDRGYEQYF
TRBV20-1	-	-	TRBJ2-2	TGCAGTGCTAGATTTTCAGGGGGGGACACCGGGGAGCTGTTTTTT	CSARFSGGDTGELFF
TRBV5-1	many	TRBD2	TRBJ2-3	TGTGCCAGCAGTTCCCTAGCGGGAGGGACAGATACGCAGTATTTT	CASSSLAGGTDTQYF
TRBV12-3/TRBV12-4	few	TRBD1	TRBJ2-5	TGTGCCAGCAGCAATGGACAGGGGATTGGAGAGACCCAGTACTTC	CASSNGQGIGETQYF
TRBV3-1	-	TRBD2	TRBJ2-1	TGTGCCAGCAGCCCCCCGACTAGCGGGACAAGTAATGAGCAGTTCTTC	CASSPPTSGTSNEQFF
TRBV6-5	few	TRBD1	TRBJ2-7	TGTGCCAGCCAGTCCGGGACAGCTACCTACGAGCAGTACTTC	CASQSGTATYEQYF
TRBV3-1	many	-	TRBJ2-3	TGTGCCAGCTCCCGGGGATGGTCAGATACGCAGTATTTT	CASSRGWSDTQYF
TRBV20-1	few	-	TRBJ2-7	TGCAGTGCTAGGGACTCGAACACCTACGAGCAGTACTTC	CSARDSNTYEQYF
TRBV5-1	-	-	TRBJ2-7	TGCGCCAGCAGCTTGGATGGAGACAGCCTCTACGAGCAGTACTTC	CASSLDGDSLYEQYF
TRBV10-3	-	TRBD2	TRBJ2-5	TGTGCCATGGGGGTGGGAGGGCAGGAAGAGACCCAGTACTTC	CAMGVGGQEETQYF
TRBV13	few	-	TRBJ2-7	TGTGCCAGCAGCTCAAGGAGGGACCCGACCTACGAGCAGTACTTC	CASSSRRDPTYEQYF
TRBV28	-	-	TRBJ2-7	TGTGCCAGCAGTTTAAGGGCTAGCGCGAACTACGAGCAGTACTTC	CASSLRASANYEQYF
TRBV7-6	few	TRBD2	TRBJ2-7	TGTGCCAGCAGCTTATTAGCGGGACGTACCGAGCAGTACTTC	CASSLLAGRTEQYF
TRBV12-3/TRBV12-4	many	-	TRBJ1-6	TGTGCCAGCAGTTTAATTGGGGGGTCGGCAAATTCACCCCTCCACTTT	CASSLIGGSANSPLHF
TRBV5-1	many	TRBD2	TRBJ2-1	TGCGCCAGCAGCTCCTCGAGCGGGAGGGCCGGCAATGAGCAGTTCTTC	CASSSSSGRAGNEQFF
TRBV7-9	few	TRBD2	TRBJ2-4	TGTGCCAGCAGCTTTTCCGGGAGGGGTACCAAAAACATTCAGTACTTC	CASSFSGRGTKNIQYF
TRBV29-1	few	-	TRBJ2-5	TGCAGCGCCGGAAACCAAGAGACCCAGTACTTC	CSAGNQETQYF
TRBV28	many	TRBD1	TRBJ1-6	TGTGCCAGCAGACAGCGACAGGGAAATTCACCCCTCCACTTT	CASRQRQGNSPLHF